These 7 T cell receptor beta chains share one sample of origin, sequenced in a study of blood T cell repertoires in COVID-19. Sequencing was performed with immunoSEQ multiplex PCR; in TCRdb, only in-frame clones are kept and a portion is missing. Of about 170,000 clones in the sample, around 84% were seen once. Sequencing used peripheral blood. The receptors stem from a woman in her seventies with COVID-19, enrolled during active disease.

This sequence joins TRBV15 and TRBJ2-1; D possibly corresponds to TRBD1 (6 bases). Trimming left V 4 bases short and J 3 bases short, with 13 bases between. This CDR3 is built from 15 residues. Germline V gene data show CDR1 as LNHNV and CDR2 as YYDKDF (reference sequence). The chain's CDR3 is CATSKDRILYNEQFF. CDR3 bases: TGTGCCACCAGCAAAGACAGGATACTCTACAATGAGCAGTTCTTC.

The rearrangement uses TRBV2 and TRBJ1-2; 9 nucleotides align to TRBD1. This CDR3 has 13 residues. Germline values: CDR1 SNHLY, CDR2 FYNNEI. Trimming removed 7 bases from V and 3 bases from J; junction bases left unmatched: 3. DNA for the CDR3: TGTGCCAGCACGACAGGGGGGGACTATGGCTACACCTTC. It is translated as CASTTGGDYGYTF.

The chain employs TRBV5-1 and TRBJ2-1; D possibly corresponds to TRBD1 (5 bases). The V end lost 4 bases, the J end lost 5 bases, and 16 bases lay between the germline ends. In germline, CDR1 is SGHRS, CDR2 YFSETQ. This CDR3 region has 15 residues. CDR3 protein: CASSPGPPPHNEQFF. The CDR3 DNA follows: TGCGCCAGCAGCCCAGGGCCCCCCCCACACAATGAGCAGTTCTTC.

This chain links TRBV28 with TRBJ1-2; D is unresolved. The CDR3 is made up of 13 amino acids. Germline loops: CDR1 MDHEN, CDR2 SYDVKM. The V gene lost 6 bases and the J gene lost 8 bases, with 16 bases spanning the gap. CDR3 protein: CASSSSPPGGYTF. The CDR3 coding sequence is TGTGCCAGCAGCTCTAGTCCTCCGGGGGGCTACACCTTC.

The chain combines TRBV6-5 with TRBJ1-1; 7 nucleotides match TRBD1. Germline CDR1 MNHEY, CDR2 SVGAGI. J gave up 1 base and V 6 bases, and 5 bases lay outside the gene matches. CDR3 length: 14 amino acids. Written as DNA, the CDR3 is TGTGCCAGCAGCCTGGGGACAGCGAACACTGAAGCTTTCTTT. This codes for CASSLGTANTEAFF.

The V and J genes are TRBV20-1 and TRBJ2-3, with D uncertain. The CDR3 has 15 residues. Trimming removed 3 bases from V and 1 base from J, with 14 bases in between. Germline V gives CDR1 DFQATT, CDR2 SNEGSKA (reference sequence). The CDR3 DNA reads TGCAGTGCTAGTCACCCCCGCGCGGGCACAGATACGCAGTATTTT. Residues: CSASHPRAGTDTQYF.

The chain uses TRBV27 and TRBJ1-4, with TRBD1 matching over 11 bases. Unmatched junction bases numbered 8, after V lost 6 bases and J lost 8 bases. The CDR3 consists of 15 residues. The germline gives CDR1 MNHEY, CDR2 SMNVEV (reference sequence). CDR3 region: CASSFYRDRGEKLFF. DNA of the CDR3: TGTGCCAGCAGCTTCTACCGGGACAGGGGGGAAAAACTGTTTTTT.